Listed here is a single TCR beta chain. Its matching antigen is unknown. The data originate from a study of T cell responses to AZD1222 COVID-19 vaccine. The study, taken as a whole, reports: Unmutated regions of variants are reportedly targeted by nearly half of spike-specific TCRs. Baseline serology detected seropositivity in only six AZD1222 recipients.

This CDR3 is built from 18 residues. Germline CDR1 is MGHDK and CDR2 is SYGVNS. J lost 0 bases, V lost 3 bases, and 10 bases had no gene match. Assay used: immunoSEQ multiplex PCR; TCRdb lists only in-frame clones, some missing. The sample lists around 62,000 clones, roughly 90% occurring once. The TCR sequence derives from an adult in good health. Sequenced material: peripheral blood, taken on day 0 of AZD1222 vaccination. This chain uses TRBV25-1 with TRBJ2-3; TRBD2 matches 9 bases. CDR3 bases: TGTGCCAGCAGTGAGGGAGCGGGGGGAGGGGTTAGCACAGATACGCAGTATTTT. The encoded protein is CASSEGAGGGVSTDTQYF. The complete variable domain, with remaining parts taken from reference TRBV25-1 and TRBJ2-3, reads EADIYQTPRYLVIGTGKKITLECSQTMGHDKMYWYQQDPGMELHLIHYSYGVNSTEKGDLSSESTVSRIRTEHFPLTLESARPSHTSQYLCASSEGAGGGVSTDTQYFGPGTRLTVL.